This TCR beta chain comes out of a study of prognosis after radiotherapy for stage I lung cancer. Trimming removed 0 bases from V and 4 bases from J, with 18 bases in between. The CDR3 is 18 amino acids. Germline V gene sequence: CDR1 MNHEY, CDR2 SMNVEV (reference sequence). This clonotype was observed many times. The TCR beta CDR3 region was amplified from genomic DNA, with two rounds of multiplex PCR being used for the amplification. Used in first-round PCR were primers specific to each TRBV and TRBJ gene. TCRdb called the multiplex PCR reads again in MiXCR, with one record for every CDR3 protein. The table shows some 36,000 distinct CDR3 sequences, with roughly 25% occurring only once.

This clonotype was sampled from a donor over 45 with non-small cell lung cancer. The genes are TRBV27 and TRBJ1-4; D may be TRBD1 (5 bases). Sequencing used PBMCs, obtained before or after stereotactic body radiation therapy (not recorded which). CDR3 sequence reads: CASSLSPVGGTLNEKLFF. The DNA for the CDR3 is TGTGCCAGCAGTTTATCCCCCGTGGGAGGGACCCTTAATGAAAAACTGTTTTTT.